The T cell receptor (beta chain) under discussion was sequenced for a study of blood T cell repertoires in COVID-19. Study information: PBMCs, B-cell-depleted T cells, or T cells were the source of the cDNA or gDNA that made up the material.

V lost 8 bases and J lost 1, with 11 bases in between. The CDR3 covers 13 residues. Germline V CDR1 and CDR2: LNHDA, SQIVND (reference sequence). Those enrolled in Seattle joined during active infection and were followed longitudinally afterward. Some clones are missing from TCRdb's copy, which holds only in-frame ones; the method was immunoSEQ multiplex PCR. The sample has 200,000 to 250,000 clones, roughly 92% seen once. The receptor's source is a man in his 60s with COVID-19, enrolled during active disease. Material for sequencing was peripheral blood. The chain combines TRBV19 with TRBJ1-1; D gene uncertain. CDR3 protein: CASSSVRNTEAFF. The CDR3 bases are TGTGCCAGTTCTTCCGTTCGGAACACTGAAGCTTTCTTT.